The clone carrying this T cell receptor (beta chain) was seen only once. Trimming pared 4 bases from V and 2 bases from J, leaving 22 bases between. The germline V gene has CDR1 SGHKS and CDR2 YYEKEE (reference sequence). The CDR3 totals 18 residues. The sample belongs to a study of blood T cell repertoires in COVID-19. The overall study: Donors in the United States, Italy and Spain gave samples during acute or convalescent COVID-19.

Libraries were prepared by immunoSEQ multiplex PCR; TCRdb keeps only in-frame clonotypes and omits some of them. Of approximately 170,000 clones in the sample, less than 90% are singletons; the top ten hold 25% to 30%. The chain joins TRBV5-5 to TRBJ1-5; TRBD1 might be the D (6 bases). The origin of this receptor is a man aged 60-69 years with acute or convalescent COVID-19. The sample was peripheral blood. CDR3 coding DNA: TGTGCCAGCAGCGCCAGGGCACAGGGAGGGACGGGCAATCAGCCCCAGCATTTT. Encoded protein: CASSARAQGGTGNQPQHF.